The clone carrying this TCR beta chain was observed at least ten times. The antigen remains unidentified. Using its own MiXCR run on the 5' RACE reads, TCRdb lists one record per CDR3 protein. Of approximately 19,000 distinct CDR3 sequences listed, roughly 15% are singletons. This record belongs to a study of neurological immune-mediated disorders. General study points: Across subjects, no CDR3 amino acid sequence appeared in expanded clones of more than one subject, a finding that suggested private repertoires in all groups.

V gave up 2 bases and J gave up 4 bases, with 10 bases separating them. This CDR3 contains 14 residues. Germline-derived CDR1 and CDR2 are SGHRS and YFSETQ. This rearrangement joins TRBV5-1 to TRBJ2-1; D may be TRBD1 or TRBD2 (5 bases each). The TCR sequence derives from a female donor with HTLV-1-associated myelopathy (HAM/TSP). Sequencing used PBMCs. Written as DNA, the CDR3 is TGCGCCAGCAGCTTAGGGGACGTTTACAATGAGCAGTTCTTC. Translating it yields CASSLGDVYNEQFF.